This T cell receptor beta chain was retrieved from a study of response to subunit inactivated influenza vaccine. General study points: The study's authors posited that every seasonal influenza vaccination enlists few new T cells.

Worth noting for this clonotype: No antigen is known for it.

The V segment lost 5 bases and the J segment 9 bases; nucleotides outside the gene matches: 16. The length of the CDR3 is 16 residues. Germline V lookup: CDR1 MNHEY, CDR2 SVGEGT. One entry per CDR3 protein results from TCRdb running MiXCR on the RT-PCR reads. The table shows 490,000 or so distinct CDR3 sequences, with 6.5% to 8% occurring only once. Source: PBMCs from blood, taken about 23 months after vaccination. V gene TRBV6-2 or TRBV6-3 combines with J gene TRBJ2-1; 7 bases agree with TRBD1. The origin of this receptor is a man between 50 and 75 years old who received an inactivated influenza vaccine. The CDR3 region has the DNA TGTGCCAGCAGTACCACAACATACAGGGGATCGTCTGAGCAGTTCTTC. This encodes CASSTTTYRGSSEQFF.